Each of the 21 T cell receptor beta chains below was sequenced from the same sample in a study of OX40 agonist ivuxolimab in advanced cancers. Profiled with immunoSEQ multiplex PCR; TCRdb holds only in-frame clones, not every one. This sample has under 95,000 clones, with about 89% found just once. Specimen: CD4+ or CD8+ T cells sorted from blood, collected in a trial of the OX40 agonist ivuxolimab. These receptors were collected from an adult with an advanced solid tumor such as melanoma, head and neck, liver or kidney cancer.

The chain employs TRBV7-9 and TRBJ2-3; 10 nucleotides match TRBD2. Germline trimming cut 4 bases from V and 6 bases from J; bases unmatched to any gene: 7. The length of the CDR3 is 15 residues. CDR1 is SEHNR, CDR2 FQNEAQ, per germline (reference sequence). CDR3 sequence: CASSSPGTSEDTQYF. The CDR3 DNA sequence: TGTGCCAGCAGCTCACCCGGGACTAGCGAGGATACGCAGTATTTT.

This clone was counted once. V and J are TRBV5-1 and TRBJ2-5, with D perhaps TRBD1 (6 bases). This CDR3 contains 17 residues. Germline V lookup: CDR1 SGHRS, CDR2 YFSETQ. V lost 1 base and J lost 9, with 25 bases in between. The CDR3, as DNA: TGCGCCAGCAGCTTGACTTCCGGTGGGGGCCGCTCCTCCGCCCAGTACTTC. Protein: CASSLTSGGGRSSAQYF.

Worth noting for this clone: Germline is not matched at one junction end, which may reflect a read error. The rearrangement uses TRBV7-7 and TRBJ2-5; the D is unclear. The CDR3 sequence is 17 residues long. The germline V gene encodes CDR1 SSHAT and CDR2 FNYEAQ (reference sequence). The CDR3 nucleotides read TGTGCTAGCAGCTTAGTGGAAAAGGTCAGCTTCCAAGAGACCCAGTACTTC. Its protein is CASSLVEKVSFQETQYF.

The chain uses TRBV10-2 and TRBJ2-7; TRBD2 is a possible D gene (6 bases). The CDR3 contains 16 residues. Per germline, CDR1 WSHSY and CDR2 SAAADI. The V gene lost 6 bases and the J gene lost 5 bases, with 23 bases spanning the gap. For the CDR3, the DNA is TGCGCCAGCAGCCAAGGTGGCGGGGCCCTCCCCCACGAGCAGTACTTC. Translation: CASSQGGGALPHEQYF.

The chain has TRBV7-2 and TRBJ2-3, with TRBD1 matching 7 bases. V trimming: 5 bases; J trimming: 0 bases; junction bases outside the gene matches: 8. Per germline, CDR1 SGHTA and CDR2 FQGNSA. This CDR3 has 16 amino acids. CDR3 region: CASSPWTGSSTDTQYF. The CDR3 DNA sequence: TGTGCCAGCAGCCCTTGGACAGGATCTAGCACAGATACGCAGTATTTT.

The chain joins TRBV19 to TRBJ1-1; perhaps TRBD1 as D (5 bases). The CDR3 covers 13 residues. The V gene lost 5 bases and the J gene lost 11 bases, with 18 bases spanning the gap. Germline loops: CDR1 LNHDA, CDR2 SQIVND (reference sequence). The CDR3 DNA is TGTGCCAGTAGTTGGGGGGGTCTTTCTTGGGCTTTCTTT. The encoded protein is CASSWGGLSWAFF.

V usage is TRBV28 and J usage is TRBJ2-3, with unresolved D. This CDR3 is built from 17 residues. Trimming took off 5 bases at V and 0 bases at J, with 18 bases between the two ends. The germline gives CDR1 MDHEN, CDR2 SYDVKM. CDR3 protein: CASSLSKDVPSTDTQYF. The CDR3 coding sequence is TGTGCCAGCAGTCTCTCTAAGGACGTGCCCAGCACAGATACGCAGTATTTT.

The V call is TRBV28, the J call TRBJ1-4, with unresolved D. Germline V gene lookup returns CDR1 MDHEN and CDR2 SYDVKM. With 5 bases removed from V and 8 bases from J, the gap between germline ends came to 18 bases. The CDR3 runs 15 residues. CDR3 sequence reads: CASSPATELGEKLFF. The CDR3, as DNA: TGTGCCAGCAGTCCAGCGACTGAGTTAGGGGAAAAACTGTTTTTT.

V is TRBV9 and J is TRBJ2-1; D is perhaps TRBD2 (6 bases). The V gene lost 0 bases and the J gene lost 2 bases, with 9 bases spanning the gap. The CDR3 has 15 amino acids. Germline CDR1 and CDR2: SGDLS and YYNGEE. This chain's CDR3 is CASSVAGRPYNEQFF. DNA of the CDR3: TGTGCCAGCAGCGTAGCCGGGAGACCCTACAATGAGCAGTTCTTC.

The rearrangement links TRBV18 to TRBJ2-5; tentatively, D is TRBD2 (5 bases). Germline V lookup: CDR1 KGHSH, CDR2 LQKENI. This CDR3 spans 13 amino acids. The V end lost 2 bases, the J end lost 5 bases, and 9 bases lay between the germline ends. CDR3 amino acids: CASSPAGTETQYF. The CDR3, as DNA: TGTGCCAGCTCACCAGCGGGTACGGAGACCCAGTACTTC.

This chain joins TRBV2 and TRBJ1-2; no firm D call. Trimming left V 3 bases short and J 0 bases short, with 17 bases between. The CDR3 runs to 17 residues. Germline lookup yields CDR1 SNHLY and CDR2 FYNNEI. CDR3 DNA sequence: TGTGCCAGCAGTGATGGTGCCGGGTACACTACTAACTATGGCTACACCTTC. Residues: CASSDGAGYTTNYGYTF.

The chain uses TRBV29-1 and TRBJ2-6; no clear D gene. CDR3 length: 14 residues. V lost 6 bases and J lost 4, with 13 bases in between. The germline CDR1 and CDR2 sequences are SQVTM and ANQGSEA. Here the CDR3 reads CSVLLGSGANVLTF. DNA of the CDR3: TGCAGCGTCCTCCTGGGTTCGGGGGCCAACGTCCTGACTTTC.

V gene TRBV5-1 combines with J gene TRBJ2-5; 8 nucleotides match TRBD1. The CDR3 has 16 amino acids. Germline lookup yields CDR1 SGHRS and CDR2 YFSETQ. Trimming took 1 base from V and 5 from J; bases not matched to a gene: 10. CDR3 region: CASSLSPPRTGETQYF. The CDR3 coding sequence is TGCGCCAGCAGCTTGTCCCCACCTCGGACAGGGGAGACCCAGTACTTC.

This clone showed up just once. J is TRBJ1-1 and V is TRBV29-1; a weak D match, TRBD1 (5 bases). Trimming took off 7 bases at V and 1 base at J, with 10 bases between the two ends. Looked up from germline, CDR1 is SQVTM and CDR2 is ANQGSEA. The CDR3 covers 12 residues. The CDR3 region is CSAAGGNTEAFF. The DNA of the CDR3 is TGCAGCGCCGCCGGGGGGAACACTGAAGCTTTCTTT.

The chain is built from TRBV6-5 and TRBJ2-3, with 8 bases aligning to TRBD2. The V gene's germline CDR1 is MNHEY and CDR2 SVGAGI. The J segment lost 5 bases and the V segment lost 4 bases, leaving 5 bases of the junction unmatched. The CDR3 covers 14 residues. CDR3 nucleotides: TGTGCCAGCAGTTGGACTAGCTGGGAAGATACGCAGTATTTT. Its translation: CASSWTSWEDTQYF.

The chain uses TRBV27 and TRBJ2-7; 8 bases are a match to TRBD2. CDR1 MNHEY and CDR2 SMNVEV come from the germline V gene (reference sequence). The V gene end was trimmed by 0 bases and the J gene end by 6 bases; junction bases not matched to a gene: 1. The CDR3 loop spans 13 amino acids. The CDR3 sequence is CASSLSLAGEQYF. The CDR3 DNA reads as TGTGCCAGCAGTTTATCGCTAGCGGGCGAGCAGTACTTC.

The chain links TRBV5-1 to TRBJ2-2; TRBD2 matches 10 bases. Germline-derived CDR1 and CDR2 are SGHRS and YFSETQ. The J segment lost 6 bases and the V segment lost 4 bases, leaving 9 bases of the junction unmatched. This CDR3 spans 16 amino acids. The DNA of the CDR3 is TGCGCCAGCAGCACACCGGGACTAGCGAGACCCGGGGAGCTGTTTTTT. Translating it yields CASSTPGLARPGELFF.

Notes on this clone: One end of the junction is discordant with germline, which a read error may explain. The V and J genes are TRBV7-7 and TRBJ2-1, with 10 bases matching TRBD1. The CDR3 contains 16 residues. Germline CDR1 reads SSHAT; CDR2 reads FNYEAQ (reference sequence). The CDR3 nucleotides read TGTGCTAGCAGCTTAACGCCGGGACAGGGGTACAATGAGCAGTTCTTC. Translation gives CASSLTPGQGYNEQFF.

V usage is TRBV12-5 and J usage is TRBJ1-4; TRBD1 agrees at 12 bases. The CDR3 spans 14 residues. After removal of 5 bases from V and 8 bases from J, the junction contained 3 bases not matched to a gene. The germline gives CDR1 LGHNT, CDR2 FRNRAP. The CDR3 region has the DNA TGTGCTAGTGGTCGGGACAGGGGGCACGAAAAACTGTTTTTT. It codes for CASGRDRGHEKLFF.

V is TRBV5-4 and J is TRBJ1-4; D is uncertain. Germline V gives CDR1 SGHNT, CDR2 YYREEE (reference sequence). Trimming took off 4 bases at V and 6 bases at J, with 10 bases between the two ends. The CDR3 is made up of 13 amino acids. The chain's CDR3 is CASSPASDEKLFF. CDR3 in DNA: TGTGCCAGCAGCCCCGCGAGCGATGAAAAACTGTTTTTT.

This sequence joins TRBV4-1 and TRBJ2-1; D ambiguous. Germline V gene data show CDR1 as MGHRA and CDR2 as YSYEKL. V lost 4 bases and J lost 9, with 7 bases in between. The length of the CDR3 is 11 residues. CDR3 coding DNA: TGCGCCAGCAGCCGGAGTTCTGAGCAGTTCTTC. Amino acids: CASSRSSEQFF.